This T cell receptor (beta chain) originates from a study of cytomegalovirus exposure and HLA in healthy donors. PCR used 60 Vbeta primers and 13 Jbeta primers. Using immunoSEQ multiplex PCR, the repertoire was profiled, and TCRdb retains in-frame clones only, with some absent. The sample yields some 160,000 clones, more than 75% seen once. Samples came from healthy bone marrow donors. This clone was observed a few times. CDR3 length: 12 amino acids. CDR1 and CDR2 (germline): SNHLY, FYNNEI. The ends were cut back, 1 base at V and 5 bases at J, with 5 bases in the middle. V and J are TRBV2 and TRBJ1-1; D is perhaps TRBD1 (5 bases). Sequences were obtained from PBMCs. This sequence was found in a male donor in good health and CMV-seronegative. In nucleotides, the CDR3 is TGTGCCAGCAGTGAAGGGACAACTGAAGCTTTCTTT. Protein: CASSEGTTEAFF. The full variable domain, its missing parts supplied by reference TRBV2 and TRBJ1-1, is EPEVTQTPSHQVTQMGQEVILRCVPISNHLYFYWYRQILGQKVEFLVSFYNNEISEKSEIFDDQFSVERPDGSNFTLKIRSTKLEDSAMYFCASSEGTTEAFFGQGTRLTVV.